A single sample gave rise to the 5 T cell receptor beta chains below, sequenced in a study of sequential checkpoint blockade in melanoma. Noted treatment: randomized to nivolumab then ipilimumab (arm A) or the reverse (arm B). Here immunoSEQ multiplex PCR was the method, and the copy in TCRdb shows in-frame clones only, minus some. The table shows about 6,800 clones, with 25% to 35% occurring only once. The sample in question was tumor tissue (inferred from file names), obtained from a patient given nivolumab and ipilimumab in sequence. The receptors were sampled from a human donor with melanoma.

This clone was seen a few times. The V call is TRBV6-8, the J call TRBJ2-5; a possible D gene is TRBD2 (6 bases). CDR3 length: 18 amino acids. Between the trimmed V and J ends, which lost 0 bases and 4 bases, there was a span of 21 bases. Germline lookup yields CDR1 MNHGY and CDR2 SAAAGT. CDR3 sequence: CASSYSNGYGSMRETQYF. In DNA form, the CDR3 reads TGTGCCAGCAGTTACTCGAATGGTTACGGGAGTATGAGAGAGACCCAGTACTTC.

Written as DNA, the CDR3 is TGTGCCAGCAGAAGATTCTCGTTCGGCGGCACAGATACGCAGTATTTT. This sequence encodes CASRRFSFGGTDTQYF. The chain has TRBV6-8 and TRBJ2-3; D gene unclear. V gave up 6 bases and J gave up 1 base, with 17 bases separating them. This CDR3 is 16 amino acids long. Germline assignment: CDR1 MNHGY and CDR2 SAAAGT.

This clone was detected ten times or more. V usage is TRBV9 and J usage is TRBJ1-4; the D gene is possibly TRBD1 (5 bases). Germline V gene sequence: CDR1 SGDLS, CDR2 YYNGEE. V was shortened by 0 bases and J by 5 bases, with 14 bases between the two germline ends. The CDR3 runs 16 residues. The CDR3 loop is CASSVGARGENEKLFF. DNA for the CDR3: TGTGCCAGCAGCGTAGGGGCAAGGGGTGAGAATGAAAAACTGTTTTTT.

This chain joins TRBV14 and TRBJ2-7, with D unresolved. The CDR3 sequence is 12 residues long. Trimming took off 1 base at V and 7 bases at J, with 8 bases between the two ends. Germline loops: CDR1 SGHDN, CDR2 FVKESK. The CDR3 region is CASSQAPGEQYF. The CDR3 bases are TGTGCCAGCAGCCAAGCCCCAGGAGAGCAGTACTTC.

V gene TRBV15 combines with J gene TRBJ2-2; 7 bases are a match to TRBD2. Per the germline V gene, CDR1 is LNHNV and CDR2 is YYDKDF (reference sequence). Losses at the gene ends were 0 bases for V and 6 bases for J; bases not matched to a gene: 7. CDR3 length: 16 residues. DNA of the CDR3: TGTGCCACCAGCAGAGAGTTGGCGGGAGTGTCCGGGGAGCTGTTTTTT. It codes for CATSRELAGVSGELFF. Complete variable domain (other parts from reference TRBV15 and TRBJ2-2): DAMVIQNPRYQVTQFGKPVTLSCSQTLNHNVMYWYQQKSSQAPKLLFHYYDKDFNNEADTPDNFQSRRPNTSFCFLDIRSPGLGDTAMYLCATSRELAGVSGELFFGEGSRLTVL.